These 10 T cell receptor beta chains were sequenced from one sample in a study of blood T cell repertoires in COVID-19. The repertoire was sequenced with immunoSEQ multiplex PCR; TCRdb's copy has only in-frame clones and lacks some. The sample includes 300,000 to 450,000 clones, about 85% of them seen just once. Sequences were obtained from peripheral blood. These receptors came from a woman aged 18 to 35 with acute or convalescent COVID-19.

The chain uses TRBV2 and TRBJ2-7, with 7 bases fitting TRBD2. Germline CDR1 reads SNHLY; CDR2 reads FYNNEI. Trimming at V came to 6 bases and at J to 5 bases, leaving 13 bases not matched to a gene. The CDR3 is 15 residues long. As DNA, the CDR3 is TGTGCCAGCAGGATCCGGGACTATCCGGGCGACGAGCAGTACTTC. It translates to CASRIRDYPGDEQYF.

The gene calls are TRBV18 and TRBJ2-2; the D is unclear. The CDR3 is 15 amino acids. The V gene lost 6 bases and the J gene lost 0 bases, with 11 bases spanning the gap. CDR1 KGHSH and CDR2 LQKENI come from the germline V gene. The CDR3 DNA sequence: TGTGCCAGCTCGGAGACTCCCGCGAACACCGGGGAGCTGTTTTTT. Amino acid sequence: CASSETPANTGELFF.

The sample holds a few counts of this clone. This sequence joins TRBV10-1 and TRBJ1-4; 9 bases are a match to TRBD1. The CDR3 covers 15 residues. With V trimmed by 0 bases and J by 5 bases, 1 base remained unmatched. Germline V gene data show CDR1 as WNHNN and CDR2 as SYGVQD (reference sequence). The CDR3 DNA reads as TGCGCCAGCAGTGAGTCTACAGGGGGCAATGAAAAACTGTTTTTT. Amino acid sequence: CASSESTGGNEKLFF.

The CDR3 spells CASSNAGSGVSYEQYF. The CDR3 bases are TGTGCCAGCAGCAACGCGGGGAGCGGGGTCTCCTACGAGCAGTACTTC. The chain is built from TRBV7-2 and TRBJ2-7; 7 bases are a match to TRBD2. Germline V gene lookup returns CDR1 SGHTA and CDR2 FQGNSA. V dropped 5 bases and J dropped 0; count of bases not matched to a gene: 10. This CDR3 contains 16 residues.

The chain employs TRBV2 and TRBJ1-3; tentatively, D is TRBD1 (5 bases). CDR1 SNHLY and CDR2 FYNNEI come from the germline V gene. V gave up 2 bases and J gave up 4 bases, with 9 bases separating them. This CDR3 has 14 residues. For the CDR3, the DNA is TGTGCCAGCAGTGAATACGCAGGGGGAAACACCATATATTTT. Amino acids: CASSEYAGGNTIYF.

The chain joins TRBV5-4 to TRBJ2-3; TRBD2 agrees at 14 bases. The CDR3 is 17 amino acids. Germline V gene data show CDR1 as SGHNT and CDR2 as YYREEE (reference sequence). V lost 2 bases and J lost 5; bases outside the gene matches: 7. Written as DNA, the CDR3 is TGTGCCAGCAGCTTAACGGGACTAGCGGGAGAGGGAGATACGCAGTATTTT. Encoded protein: CASSLTGLAGEGDTQYF.

The chain combines TRBV15 with TRBJ1-4, with D uncertain. V was cut by 9 bases and J by 5 bases, with 13 bases left in between. CDR1 is LNHNV and CDR2 is YYDKDF in the germline V gene (reference sequence). The CDR3 extends over 13 amino acids. This chain's CDR3 is CATRSVANEKLFF. The DNA of the CDR3 is TGTGCCACTCGTTCGGTTGCCAATGAAAAACTGTTTTTT. The full variable domain, with the rest looked up from reference TRBV15 and TRBJ1-4, is DAMVIQNPRYQVTQFGKPVTLSCSQTLNHNVMYWYQQKSSQAPKLLFHYYDKDFNNEADTPDNFQSRRPNTSFCFLDIRSPGLGDTAMYLCATRSVANEKLFFGSGTQLSVL.

The V call is TRBV27, the J call TRBJ1-6, with 7 bases identical to TRBD1. Per the germline V gene, CDR1 is MNHEY and CDR2 is SMNVEV (reference sequence). The CDR3 extends over 15 amino acids. With V trimmed by 5 bases and J by 10 bases, 11 bases remained unmatched. DNA for the CDR3: TGTGCCAGCAGTCCCCCCACAGGGGTTGGCTCACCCCTCCACTTT. Translated: CASSPPTGVGSPLHF.

CDR3 protein: CASSQESAGPITDTQYF. The CDR3 nucleotides read TGTGCCAGCAGCCAAGAGTCCGCGGGGCCTATCACAGATACGCAGTATTTT. The chain carries TRBV3-1 (or the pseudogene TRBV3-2) and TRBJ2-3, with D tentatively TRBD2 (6 bases). This CDR3 comprises 17 residues. Trimming pared 0 bases from V and 2 bases from J, leaving 15 bases between. Germline CDR1 LGHDT, CDR2 YNNKEL (reference sequence).

J is TRBJ1-5 and V is TRBV28, with D tentatively TRBD1 (5 bases). The germline V and J ends were trimmed by 2 bases and 6 bases, with 8 bases remaining between them. Germline values: CDR1 MDHEN, CDR2 SYDVKM. The CDR3 contains 13 residues. The CDR3 coding sequence is TGTGCCAGCAGTTTAAAGGGGATTCAGCCCCAGCATTTT. It translates to CASSLKGIQPQHF.